The clone carrying this T cell receptor (beta chain) was counted a few times. Its specificity is not known. These data belong to a study of early T cells in non-severe SARS-CoV-2 infection. Germline CDR1 is KGHDR and CDR2 is SFDVKD. The CDR3 extends over 15 amino acids. The junction had 6 bases not matched to a gene; V was cut back by 4 bases and J by 3 bases. The study's findings and limits: There was a bias toward anti-spike CD8 responses in VDJdb matching, which missed private and CD4 specificities.

Individual cDNA molecules received unique molecular identifiers during library preparation. One entry per CDR3 protein results from TCRdb running MiXCR on the 5' RACE reads. Of about 22,000 distinct CDR3 sequences listed, approximately 4.6% are singletons. The chain joins TRBV24-1 to TRBJ2-5, with TRBD2 matching 8 bases. This sequence originates from an adult who was a healthcare worker with PCR-confirmed SARS-CoV-2 infection or an uninfected control (not recorded which). The sequenced sample was whole blood. The CDR3: CATSDRSGGEETQYF. The DNA for the CDR3 is TGTGCCACCAGTGACAGAAGCGGGGGAGAAGAGACCCAGTACTTC.